The entry that follows covers one TCR beta chain sequence. CDR1 SGDLS and CDR2 YYNGEE come from the germline V gene. CDR3 size: 15 residues. V was clipped by 4 bases and J by 4 bases, with 15 bases between them. The PCR contained 60 Vbeta and 13 Jbeta primers. Data came from immunoSEQ multiplex PCR; TCRdb stores just in-frame clones and leaves some out. The sample lists 45,000 to 55,000 clones; roughly 80% were seen once. This sample is part of a study of cytomegalovirus exposure and HLA in healthy donors. The sequenced sample was PBMCs. The source is a man aged 30 to 45 in good health and CMV-seropositive. This rearrangement joins TRBV9 to TRBJ1-5; D is perhaps TRBD1 (5 bases). The CDR3 reads CASSSNGQGNQPQHF. The CDR3, as DNA: TGTGCCAGCAGCTCCAACGGTCAGGGAAATCAGCCCCAGCATTTT.